This T cell receptor beta chain is from a study of blood T cell repertoires in COVID-19 (dated by TCRdb to about 2020). Regarding the complete study: The collaborator samples originated in the United States, Italy and Spain and spanned the acute and convalescent phases of COVID-19. The material from the prospective study consisted of cDNA or gDNA derived from T cells, B-cell-depleted T cells, or PBMCs. Subjects who had been exposed to COVID-19, were actively infected with it, or had recovered from it provided the deeply sampled blood TCRbeta repertoires that made up the dataset. A freely available public database, intended as a resource for researchers studying the immune response to SARS-CoV-2, is where the repertoires were released. Samples were obtained from the ongoing ImmuneRACE study (first 160 participants) and from 950 to 1,500 subjects provided by 6 global collaborators. Sample metadata almost always included a de-identified subject ID, COVID-19 status, age in years and sex. Where HLA class I and class II types were available, the types were taken from metadata supplied by the sample provider, not from assay-based typing.

Participants in the prospective study were enrolled through a virtual design, were aged roughly 18 to 90 years, and lived in 20 to 30 United States geographic areas. Cohort assignment in the prospective study relied on participant-reported clinical history from a screening survey and a study questionnaire. Exposed participants had been in contact, within 2 weeks of entering the study, with a person who had a PCR-confirmed or clinician-diagnosed case of COVID-19. In the prospective study, whole blood, serum and a nasopharyngeal or oropharyngeal swab were collected from each participant by mobile phlebotomists. Over an approximately 2-month period, participants in the prospective study had the option of providing additional blood draws and questionnaires. Blood samples from the prospective study were shipped frozen or at room temperature prior to DNA extraction. The study at large found these results: The quantity of clinical and demographic metadata differed by source and by participant and was supplied without curation.

TCRbeta CDR3 regions were amplified from genomic DNA using the immunoSEQ Assay, a bias-controlled multiplex PCR. Turning to the authors' computational methods: Nucleated cell counts per sample were estimated from amplification of reference gene primers within the assay. To quantify the absolute abundance of each unique TCRbeta CDR3 rearrangement, sequence reads were collapsed and filtered. For each sample, productive Simpson clonality was calculated as the square root of Simpson's diversity index over productive rearrangements. Held by TCRdb, this immuneACCESS table contains in-frame sequences only and omits some clones. Under half of the omission traces to an unresolved V gene where checked; the cause of the rest is unknown. That table gives V, J and clone size, and the DNA gave D and trimming. The sample table lists about 270,000 clones, about 91% of them with a count of one. Roughly 2.8% of the sample goes to the ten largest clones.

The CDR1 and CDR2 encoded by the germline V gene are KGHDR and SFDVKD. The CDR3 has 15 amino acids, counting the end cysteine and phenylalanine. Only the CDR3 DNA stays, 45 bases, in frame from base 1. Trimmed from V: 7 bases; trimmed from J: 3 bases; junction bases lacking a gene match: 9. Details on this clone: Its antigen is currently not known. Base-call qualities are not available, and no considerably larger clone is one nucleotide away.

The material sequenced was PBMCs or T cells enriched from blood (not recorded which). The chain uses TRBV24-1 and TRBJ1-1, with 8 junctional bases fitting TRBD1. This receptor was taken from a man aged 40-49 years who had been exposed to COVID-19. The nucleotide sequence is TGTGCCACCAGGACAAGCAGGGGGCCGGACACTGAAGCTTTCTTT. It translates as CATRTSRGPDTEAFF.